Sequencing of this T cell receptor beta chain was carried out in a study of CD8+CD57+ T cells in acquired aplastic anemia. Overall study context: Sorted CD4+ and CD8+ cells yielded DNA averaging approximately 3 ug. The average read count for CD4+ cells in healthy donors was 10 million to 12 million. Study findings and constraints: Between the patient and control groups, CD8+ Simpson's diversity did not differ significantly. Patients and controls shared over 25 CD8+ CDR3 sequences.

Note on this clonotype: Antigen unknown.

Germline V gene lookup returns CDR1 SGHAT and CDR2 FQDESV (reference sequence). V dropped 0 bases and J dropped 4 bases, with 7 bases sitting between them. The CDR3 consists of 14 residues. TCR beta VDJ and CDR3 were profiled, and genomic DNA was the template. One entry per CDR3 protein, called by TCRdb with MiXCR from the reads. The sample holds more than 45,000 distinct CDR3 sequences; around 70% are singletons and the top ten take around 31%. Material for sequencing was sorted CD4+, CD8+, or CD8+CD57+ T cells (not recorded which) from PBMCs. The sequence derives from a human donor in good health, serving as a control. The V call is TRBV11-1, the J call TRBJ2-1; D remains unclear. CDR3 sequence (DNA): TGTGCCAGCAGCTTAGCTCAGTCGTACAATGAGCAGTTCTTC. Its protein is CASSLAQSYNEQFF.